This T cell receptor (beta chain) is drawn from a study of CD8+CD57+ T cells in acquired aplastic anemia. Germline V gene sequence: CDR1 SGHVS, CDR2 FQNEAQ. The CDR3 is made up of 15 amino acids. V shed 5 bases and J 2 bases; nucleotides not matched to a gene: 8. Profiling that covered TCR beta VDJ and CDR3 relied on genomic DNA as its template. MiXCR was run by TCRdb on the reads, yielding one entry per CDR3 protein. The sample records about 160,000 distinct CDR3 sequences, about 48% being singletons. For sequencing, patients were chosen who had shown expansion of CD8+CD57+ cells by flow cytometry. Patients were therapy-naive when their blood was sampled. This clonotype was counted once.

This chain connects TRBV7-8 to TRBJ1-2; 7 positions match TRBD1. The sequencing sample was made of sorted CD4+, CD8+, or CD8+CD57+ T cells (not recorded which) from PBMCs. The receptor was isolated from a human donor with aplastic anemia. DNA of the CDR3: TGTGCCAGCAGCCAGCGGACAGGAGGGAACTATGGCTACACCTTC. It is translated as CASSQRTGGNYGYTF.